This TCR beta chain was recovered during a study of immune cell composition in non-small cell lung cancer. Study-wide results and limits: Shared sequences between tumour-reactive and dominant in vivo clones were not proven. Squamous lung tumours showed higher top 10 clone scores and clonality than adenocarcinomas.

Sequencing used immunoSEQ multiplex PCR; TCRdb keeps in-frame clones, though not all of them. The sample lists around 10,000 clones; around two thirds were seen once. V lost 0 bases, J lost 7 bases, and 9 bases lay in between. Germline assignment: CDR1 ENHRY and CDR2 SYGVKD. CDR3 length: 14 residues. Of note for this clone: Its matching antigen is unknown.

The TCR was taken from a human donor with non-small cell lung cancer. This sequence joins TRBV10-3 and TRBJ1-4; D unclear. Sequenced sample: lung tumor tissue. Here the CDR3 DNA reads TGTGCCATCAGTGAGTCAGAAGGAGGTGAAAAACTGTTTTTT. Its protein is CAISESEGGEKLFF.